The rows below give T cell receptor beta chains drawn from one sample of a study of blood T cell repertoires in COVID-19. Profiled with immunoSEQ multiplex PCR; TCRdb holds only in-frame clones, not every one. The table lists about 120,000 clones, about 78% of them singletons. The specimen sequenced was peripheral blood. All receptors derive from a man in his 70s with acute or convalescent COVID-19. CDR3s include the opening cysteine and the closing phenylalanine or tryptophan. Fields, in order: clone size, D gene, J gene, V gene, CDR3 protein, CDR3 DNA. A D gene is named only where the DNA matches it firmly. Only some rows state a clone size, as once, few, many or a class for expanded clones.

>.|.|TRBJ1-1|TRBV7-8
CASSRDWNTEAFF
TGTGCCAGCAGCAGAGACTGGAACACTGAAGCTTTCTTT
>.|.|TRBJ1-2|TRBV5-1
CASSTTGENGYTF
TGCGCCAGCAGCACTACAGGAGAGAATGGCTACACCTTC
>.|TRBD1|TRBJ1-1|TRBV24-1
CATRGQGAMGAEAFF
TGTGCCACCAGGGGGCAGGGGGCAATGGGGGCTGAAGCTTTCTTT
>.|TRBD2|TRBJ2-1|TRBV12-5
CASGLVSGVVSYNEQFF
TGTGCTAGTGGTTTGGTTAGCGGGGTAGTATCCTACAATGAGCAGTTCTTC
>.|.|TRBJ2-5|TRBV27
CASSLGPPGTQYF
TGTGCCAGCAGTTTAGGTCCGCCCGGGACCCAGTACTTC
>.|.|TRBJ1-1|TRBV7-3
CASSLQGLGNTEAFF
TGTGCCAGCAGCCTACAGGGTCTAGGGAACACTGAAGCTTTCTTT
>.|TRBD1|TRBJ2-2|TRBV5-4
CASSFPGQGPGELFF
TGTGCCAGCAGCTTCCCGGGACAGGGGCCCGGGGAGCTGTTTTTT
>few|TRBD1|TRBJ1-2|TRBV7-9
CASSFGHFRQGEVGYTF
TGTGCCAGCAGCTTTGGACATTTTCGACAGGGGGAGGTTGGCTACACCTTC
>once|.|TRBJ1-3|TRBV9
CASRAGLSSGNTIYF
TGTGCCAGCAGAGCAGGCCTAAGCTCTGGAAACACCATATATTTT
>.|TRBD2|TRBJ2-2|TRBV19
CASSIPVVRLAGQVNTGELFF
TGTGCCAGTAGTATCCCCGTTGTTCGACTAGCGGGGCAAGTTAACACCGGGGAGCTGTTTTTT
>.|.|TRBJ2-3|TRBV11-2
CASRITGSYTDTQYF
TGTGCCAGCCGAATAACAGGGAGCTACACAGATACGCAGTATTTT
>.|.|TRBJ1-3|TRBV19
CASSLQGRLGNTIYF
TGTGCCAGTAGTCTTCAGGGGCGTCTAGGAAACACCATATATTTT
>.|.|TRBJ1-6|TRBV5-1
CASSLEGAWNSPLHF
TGCGCCAGCAGCTTGGAAGGGGCGTGGAATTCACCCCTCCACTTT
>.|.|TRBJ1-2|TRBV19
CASSALRGSDYGYTF
TGTGCCAGTAGTGCACTCAGGGGAAGCGACTATGGCTACACCTTC
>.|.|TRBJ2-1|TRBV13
CASRGGSGTYNEQFF
TGTGCCAGCAGGGGGGGTAGCGGTACCTACAATGAGCAGTTCTTC
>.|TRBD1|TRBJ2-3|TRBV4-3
CASSQDGQGTQYF
TGCGCCAGCAGCCAAGACGGACAGGGGACGCAGTATTTT
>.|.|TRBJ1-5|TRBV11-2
CASSLLRGISNQPQHF
TGTGCCAGCAGCTTACTCAGGGGAATTAGCAATCAGCCCCAGCATTTT
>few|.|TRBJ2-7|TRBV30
CAWAGGQGVNEQYF
TGTGCCTGGGCGGGGGGACAGGGTGTAAACGAGCAGTACTTC
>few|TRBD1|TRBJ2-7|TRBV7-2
CASSLDRGSSYEQYF
TGTGCCAGCAGCCTCGACAGGGGGAGCTCCTACGAGCAGTACTTC
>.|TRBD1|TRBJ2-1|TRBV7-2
CASSFRTGAENEQFF
TGTGCCAGCAGCTTTCGGACAGGGGCTGAGAATGAGCAGTTCTTC
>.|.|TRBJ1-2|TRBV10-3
CAISVDTQANYGYTF
TGTGCCATCAGTGTAGACACTCAAGCCAACTATGGCTACACCTTC
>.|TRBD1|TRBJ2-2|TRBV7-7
CASSPGGQGFTGELFF
TGTGCCAGCAGCCCAGGGGGACAGGGGTTCACCGGGGAGCTGTTTTTT
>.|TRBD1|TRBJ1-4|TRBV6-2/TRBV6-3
CASSGQGGEKLFF
TGTGCCAGCAGTGGACAGGGAGGAGAAAAACTGTTTTTT
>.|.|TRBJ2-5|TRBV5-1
CASSLLNSEETQYF
TGCGCCAGCAGCTTGCTGAACAGTGAAGAGACCCAGTACTTC
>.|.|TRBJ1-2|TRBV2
CASSGARGGSGYTF
TGTGCCAGCAGTGGAGCGAGGGGGGGCAGTGGCTACACCTTC
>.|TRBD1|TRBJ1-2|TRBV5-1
CASSFGQGLYGYTF
TGCGCCAGCAGCTTCGGACAGGGGCTTTATGGCTACACCTTC
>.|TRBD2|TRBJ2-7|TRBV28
CASSPWTSGGATYEQYF
TGTGCCAGCAGTCCCTGGACTAGCGGGGGGGCGACCTACGAGCAGTACTTC
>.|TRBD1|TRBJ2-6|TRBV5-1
CASSLVGQGEPGANVLTF
TGCGCCAGCAGCTTGGTGGGACAGGGCGAACCTGGGGCCAACGTCCTGACTTTC
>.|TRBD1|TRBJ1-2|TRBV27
CASSDRGLDGYTF
TGTGCCAGCAGTGACAGGGGGCTCGATGGCTACACCTTC
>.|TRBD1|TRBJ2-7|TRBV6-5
CASRRTGRYEQYF
TGTGCCAGCAGAAGGACAGGGCGTTACGAGCAGTACTTC
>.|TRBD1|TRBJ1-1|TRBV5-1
CASSFGQGGYTEAFF
TGCGCCAGCAGCTTCGGACAGGGGGGGTACACTGAAGCTTTCTTT
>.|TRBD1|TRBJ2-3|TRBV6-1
CASSDRGPTDTQYF
TGTGCCAGCAGTGACAGGGGGCCCACAGATACGCAGTATTTT
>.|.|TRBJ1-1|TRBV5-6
CASSFKIRTGTEAFF
TGTGCCAGCAGCTTTAAAATTCGAACGGGGACTGAAGCTTTCTTT
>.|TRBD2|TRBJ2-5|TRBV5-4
CASNPGASLAGAETQYF
TGTGCCAGCAACCCCGGGGCCTCCCTAGCGGGGGCTGAGACCCAGTACTTC
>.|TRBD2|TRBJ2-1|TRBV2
CASTPGGGRNEQFF
TGTGCCAGCACCCCGGGCGGGGGAAGGAATGAGCAGTTCTTC
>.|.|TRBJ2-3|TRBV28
CASSTQGPDTQYF
TGTGCCAGCAGTACTCAGGGGCCAGATACGCAGTATTTT
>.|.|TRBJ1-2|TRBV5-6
CASSLTGRAVYGYTF
TGTGCCAGCAGCTTGACGGGCAGGGCGGTCTATGGCTACACCTTC
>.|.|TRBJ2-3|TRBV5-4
CASSTPGPDTQYF
TGTGCCAGCAGCACCCCAGGGCCAGATACGCAGTATTTT
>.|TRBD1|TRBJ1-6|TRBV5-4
CASSLAEQGSNSPLHF
TGTGCCAGCAGCTTGGCCGAACAGGGGTCGAATTCACCCCTCCACTTT
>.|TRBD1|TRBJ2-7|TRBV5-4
CASSRPGQSYEQYF
TGTGCCAGCAGCAGGCCGGGACAGAGCTACGAGCAGTACTTC
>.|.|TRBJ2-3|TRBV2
CAGCRGISDTQYF
TGTGCCGGCTGTAGGGGGATTTCAGATACGCAGTATTTT
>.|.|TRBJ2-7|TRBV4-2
CASSQAWQGNEQYF
TGTGCCAGCAGCCAAGCATGGCAGGGGAACGAGCAGTACTTC
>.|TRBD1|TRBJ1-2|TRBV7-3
CASSRDETGNGYTF
TGTGCCAGCAGCCGAGATGAGACAGGGAATGGCTACACCTTC
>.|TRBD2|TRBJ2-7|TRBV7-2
CASSSAGGPYEQYF
TGTGCCAGCAGCTCTGCGGGGGGGCCTTACGAGCAGTACTTC
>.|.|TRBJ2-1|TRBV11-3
CASSLGRGQSSYNEQFF
TGTGCCAGCAGCTTAGGTCGGGGTCAGAGCTCCTACAATGAGCAGTTCTTC
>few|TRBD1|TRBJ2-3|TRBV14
CASSLRTGLTDTQYF
TGTGCCAGCAGCCTCCGGACAGGACTCACAGATACGCAGTATTTT